Reported below is one T cell receptor beta chain. Per the original data handling: Estimated nucleated cell counts came from reference gene primer amplification. Some clones are missing from TCRdb's copy, which holds only in-frame ones; the method was immunoSEQ multiplex PCR. V and J calls and clone size follow that table, whereas D and trimming were derived from the DNA. The table shows 250,000 or so clones, with roughly four fifths occurring only once. The sample is drawn from a study of blood T cell repertoires in COVID-19. Study information: T cells, B-cell-depleted T cells, or PBMCs supplied cDNA or gDNA.

The V gene's germline CDR1 is SGHDT and CDR2 YYEEEE. The CDR3 has 13 residues. The ends lost 5 bases at V and 9 bases at J; junction bases unmatched: 7. The chain recombines TRBV5-6 with TRBJ2-1; 8 bases align to TRBD1. Sequences were obtained from peripheral blood. This sequence was found in an elderly woman with acute or convalescent COVID-19. The DNA for the CDR3 is TGTGCCAGCAGAGGGACAGGAAAGGGTGAGCAGTTCTTC. Translation gives CASRGTGKGEQFF. Using reference TRBV5-6 and TRBJ2-1 for the parts outside the CDR3, the full variable domain is DAGVTQSPTHLIKTRGQQVTLRCSPKSGHDTVSWYQQALGQGPQFIFQYYEEEERQRGNFPDRFSGHQFPNYSSELNVNALLLGDSALYLCASRGTGKGEQFFGPGTRLTVL.